This T cell receptor (beta chain) comes out of a study of blood T cell repertoires in COVID-19. Study at large: Material from acute and convalescent COVID-19 was sourced from the United States, Italy and Spain.

V was cut by 2 bases and J by 1 base, with 8 bases left in between. Germline CDR1 GTSNPN, CDR2 SVGIG (reference sequence). The CDR3 runs to 13 residues. Using immunoSEQ multiplex PCR, the repertoire was profiled, and TCRdb retains in-frame clones only, with some absent. Of approximately 210,000 clones listed, 84% are singletons. Sequencing input: peripheral blood. This clonotype was obtained from a woman in her forties or fifties with active or convalescent COVID-19. The chain has TRBV30 and TRBJ1-1, with D uncertain. The CDR3 sequence: CAWSLGPNTEAFF. The CDR3 region has the DNA TGTGCCTGGAGTCTGGGCCCGAACACTGAAGCTTTCTTT.